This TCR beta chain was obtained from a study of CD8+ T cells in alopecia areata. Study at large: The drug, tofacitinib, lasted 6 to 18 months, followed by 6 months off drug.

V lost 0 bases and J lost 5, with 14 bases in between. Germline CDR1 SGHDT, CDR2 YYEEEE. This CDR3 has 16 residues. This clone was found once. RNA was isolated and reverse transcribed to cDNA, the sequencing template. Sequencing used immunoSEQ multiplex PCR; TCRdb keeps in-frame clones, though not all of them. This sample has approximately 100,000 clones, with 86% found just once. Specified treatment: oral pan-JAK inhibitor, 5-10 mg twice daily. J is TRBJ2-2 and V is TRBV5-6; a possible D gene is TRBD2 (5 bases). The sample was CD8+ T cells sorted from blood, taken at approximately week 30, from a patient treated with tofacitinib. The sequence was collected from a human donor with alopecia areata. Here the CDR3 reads CASSLGFLAVTGELFF. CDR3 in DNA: TGTGCCAGCAGCTTGGGGTTCCTAGCAGTGACCGGGGAGCTGTTTTTT.